This T cell receptor beta chain emerged from a study of blood T cell repertoires in COVID-19. Study context: Nucleic acid was either cDNA or gDNA, and it came from T cells, B-cell-depleted T cells, or PBMCs.

The CDR3 is 14 residues long. Germline CDR1 is MDHEN and CDR2 is SYDVKM. Trimming cost V 6 bases and J 7 bases; bases outside gene matches: 8. Profiled with immunoSEQ multiplex PCR; TCRdb holds only in-frame clones, not every one. The repertoire holds about 70,000 clones, around 80% seen once, with roughly 18% in the top ten. Sequencing was carried out using peripheral blood. The TCR sequence derives from a man between 65 and 79 years old who had recovered from COVID-19. The chain uses TRBV28 and TRBJ1-4; 7 bases match TRBD1. This chain's CDR3 is CASSPQGTTEKLFF. CDR3 nucleotide sequence: TGTGCCAGCAGCCCACAGGGGACGACTGAAAAACTGTTTTTT.